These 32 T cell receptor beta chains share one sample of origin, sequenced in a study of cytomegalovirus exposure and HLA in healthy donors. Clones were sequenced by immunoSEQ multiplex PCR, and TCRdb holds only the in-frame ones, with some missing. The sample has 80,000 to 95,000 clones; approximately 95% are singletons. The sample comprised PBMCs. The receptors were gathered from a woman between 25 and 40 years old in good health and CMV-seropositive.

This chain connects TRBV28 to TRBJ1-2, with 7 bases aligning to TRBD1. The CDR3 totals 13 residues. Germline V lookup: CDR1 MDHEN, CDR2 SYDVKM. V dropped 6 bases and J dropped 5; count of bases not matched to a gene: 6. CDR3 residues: CASSQTGLYGYTF. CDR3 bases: TGTGCCAGCAGCCAGACAGGGTTGTATGGCTACACCTTC.

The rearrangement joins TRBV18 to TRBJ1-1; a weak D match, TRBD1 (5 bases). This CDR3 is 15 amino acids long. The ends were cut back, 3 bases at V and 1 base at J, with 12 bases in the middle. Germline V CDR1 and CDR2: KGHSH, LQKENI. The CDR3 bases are TGTGCCAGCTCACCCGCCGGGGGGGAGAACACTGAAGCTTTCTTT. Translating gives CASSPAGGENTEAFF.

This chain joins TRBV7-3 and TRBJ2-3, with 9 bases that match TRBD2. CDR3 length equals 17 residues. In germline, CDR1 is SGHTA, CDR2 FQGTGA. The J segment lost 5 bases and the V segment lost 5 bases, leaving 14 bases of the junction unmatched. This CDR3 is CASSTHPLAGFGDTQYF. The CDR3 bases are TGTGCCAGCAGCACACATCCGCTAGCGGGGTTCGGAGATACGCAGTATTTT.

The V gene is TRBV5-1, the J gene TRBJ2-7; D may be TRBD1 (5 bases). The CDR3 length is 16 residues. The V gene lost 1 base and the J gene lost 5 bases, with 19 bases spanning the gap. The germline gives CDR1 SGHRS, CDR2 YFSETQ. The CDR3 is CASSLILQAVPHEQYF. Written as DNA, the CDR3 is TGCGCCAGCAGCTTGATATTACAGGCAGTCCCCCACGAGCAGTACTTC.

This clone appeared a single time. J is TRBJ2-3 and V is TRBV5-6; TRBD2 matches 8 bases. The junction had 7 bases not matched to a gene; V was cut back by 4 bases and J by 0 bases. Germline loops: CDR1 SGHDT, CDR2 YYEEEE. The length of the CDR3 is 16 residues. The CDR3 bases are TGTGCCAGCAGCACCGGACTAGCACATAGCACAGATACGCAGTATTTT. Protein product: CASSTGLAHSTDTQYF.

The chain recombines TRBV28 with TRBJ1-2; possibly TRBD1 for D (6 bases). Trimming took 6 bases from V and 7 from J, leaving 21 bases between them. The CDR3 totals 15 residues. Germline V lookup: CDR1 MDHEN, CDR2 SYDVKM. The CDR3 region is CASSHLGQNNIGYTF. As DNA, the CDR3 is TGTGCCAGCAGCCACCTCGGACAGAACAATATTGGCTACACCTTC.

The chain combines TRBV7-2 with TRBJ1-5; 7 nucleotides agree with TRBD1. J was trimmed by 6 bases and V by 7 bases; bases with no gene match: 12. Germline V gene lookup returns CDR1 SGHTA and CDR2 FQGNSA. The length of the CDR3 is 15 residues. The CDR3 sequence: CASTPGIGGGQPQHF. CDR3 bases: TGTGCCAGCACCCCAGGGATAGGGGGCGGTCAGCCCCAGCATTTT.

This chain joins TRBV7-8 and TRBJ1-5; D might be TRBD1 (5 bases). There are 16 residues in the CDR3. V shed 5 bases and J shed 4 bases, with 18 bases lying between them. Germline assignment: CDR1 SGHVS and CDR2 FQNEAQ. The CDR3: CASSQMGTGRNQPQHF. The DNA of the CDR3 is TGTGCCAGCAGCCAGATGGGCACAGGCCGGAATCAGCCCCAGCATTTT.

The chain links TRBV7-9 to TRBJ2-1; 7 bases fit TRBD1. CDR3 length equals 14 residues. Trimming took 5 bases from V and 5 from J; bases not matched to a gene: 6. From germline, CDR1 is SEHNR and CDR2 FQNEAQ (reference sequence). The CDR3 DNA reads TGTGCCAGCAGCGCTGGGACAGACCACAATGAGCAGTTCTTC. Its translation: CASSAGTDHNEQFF.

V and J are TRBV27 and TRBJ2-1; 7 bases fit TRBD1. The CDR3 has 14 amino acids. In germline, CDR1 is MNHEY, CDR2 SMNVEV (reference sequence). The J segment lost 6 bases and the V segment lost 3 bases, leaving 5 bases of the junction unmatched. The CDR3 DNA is TGTGCCAGCAGTTTTGGGACAGCAATCAATGAGCAGTTCTTC. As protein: CASSFGTAINEQFF.

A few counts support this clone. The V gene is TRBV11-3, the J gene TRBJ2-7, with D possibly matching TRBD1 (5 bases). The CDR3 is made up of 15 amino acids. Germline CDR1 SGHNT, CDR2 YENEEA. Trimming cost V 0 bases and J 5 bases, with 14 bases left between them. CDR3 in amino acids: CASSLDSGSGHEQYF. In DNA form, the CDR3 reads TGTGCCAGCAGCTTAGACTCAGGGTCGGGCCACGAGCAGTACTTC.

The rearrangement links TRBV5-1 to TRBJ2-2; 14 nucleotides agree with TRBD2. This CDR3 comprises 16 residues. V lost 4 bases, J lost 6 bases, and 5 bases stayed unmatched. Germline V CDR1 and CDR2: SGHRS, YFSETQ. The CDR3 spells CASSPGTSGSSGELFF. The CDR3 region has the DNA TGCGCCAGCAGCCCCGGGACTAGCGGGAGTTCCGGGGAGCTGTTTTTT.

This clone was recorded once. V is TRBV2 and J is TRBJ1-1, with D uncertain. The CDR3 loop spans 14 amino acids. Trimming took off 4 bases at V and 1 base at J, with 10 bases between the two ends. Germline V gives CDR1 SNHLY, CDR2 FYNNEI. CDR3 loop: CASSGPRGNTEAFF. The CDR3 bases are TGTGCCAGCAGTGGGCCCCGGGGGAACACTGAAGCTTTCTTT.

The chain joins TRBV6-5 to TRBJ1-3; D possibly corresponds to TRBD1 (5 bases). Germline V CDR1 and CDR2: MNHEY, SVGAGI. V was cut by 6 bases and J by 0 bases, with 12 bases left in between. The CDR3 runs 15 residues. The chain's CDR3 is CASRDSGYSGNTIYF. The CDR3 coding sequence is TGTGCCAGCAGGGATTCAGGGTACTCTGGAAACACCATATATTTT.

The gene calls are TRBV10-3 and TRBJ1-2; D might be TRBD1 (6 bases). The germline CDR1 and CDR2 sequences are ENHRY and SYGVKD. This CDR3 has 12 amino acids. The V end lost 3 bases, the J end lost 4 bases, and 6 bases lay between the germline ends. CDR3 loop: CAISDRGYGYTF. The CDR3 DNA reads TGTGCCATCAGTGACAGGGGCTATGGCTACACCTTC.

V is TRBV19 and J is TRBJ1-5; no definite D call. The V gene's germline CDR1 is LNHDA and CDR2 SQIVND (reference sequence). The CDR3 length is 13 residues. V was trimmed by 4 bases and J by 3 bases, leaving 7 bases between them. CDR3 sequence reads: CASSTGINQPQHF. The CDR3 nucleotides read TGTGCCAGTAGTACGGGGATCAATCAGCCCCAGCATTTT.

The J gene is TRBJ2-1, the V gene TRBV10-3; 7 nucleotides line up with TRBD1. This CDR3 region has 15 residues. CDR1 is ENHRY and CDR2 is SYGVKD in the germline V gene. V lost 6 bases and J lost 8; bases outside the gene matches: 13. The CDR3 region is CAISRGSVRNDEQFF. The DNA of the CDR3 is TGTGCCATCAGCAGGGGGAGCGTTAGAAACGATGAGCAGTTCTTC.

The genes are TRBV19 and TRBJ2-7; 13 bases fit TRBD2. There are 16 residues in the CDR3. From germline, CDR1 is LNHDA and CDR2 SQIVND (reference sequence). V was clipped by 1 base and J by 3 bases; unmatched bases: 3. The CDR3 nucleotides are TGTGCCAGTAGTATAGCCGGGACTAGCGGGATCTACGAGCAGTACTTC. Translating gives CASSIAGTSGIYEQYF. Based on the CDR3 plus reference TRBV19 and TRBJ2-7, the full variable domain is DGGITQSPKYLFRKEGQNVTLSCEQNLNHDAMYWYRQDPGQGLRLIYYSQIVNDFQKGDIAEGYSVSREKKESFPLTVTSAQKNPTAFYLCASSIAGTSGIYEQYFGPGTRLTVT.

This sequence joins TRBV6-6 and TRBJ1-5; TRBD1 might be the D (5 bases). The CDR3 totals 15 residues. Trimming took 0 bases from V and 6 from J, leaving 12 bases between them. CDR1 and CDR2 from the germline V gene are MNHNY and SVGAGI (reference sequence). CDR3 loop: CASSYSPRQGQPQHF. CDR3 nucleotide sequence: TGTGCCAGCAGTTACTCCCCCCGTCAGGGTCAGCCCCAGCATTTT.

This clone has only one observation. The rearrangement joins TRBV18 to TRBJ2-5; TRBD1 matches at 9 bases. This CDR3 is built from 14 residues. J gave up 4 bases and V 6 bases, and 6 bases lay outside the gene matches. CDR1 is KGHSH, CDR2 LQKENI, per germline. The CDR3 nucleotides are TGTGCCAGCTCTGGGACAGGGACGACAGAGACCCAGTACTTC. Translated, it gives CASSGTGTTETQYF.

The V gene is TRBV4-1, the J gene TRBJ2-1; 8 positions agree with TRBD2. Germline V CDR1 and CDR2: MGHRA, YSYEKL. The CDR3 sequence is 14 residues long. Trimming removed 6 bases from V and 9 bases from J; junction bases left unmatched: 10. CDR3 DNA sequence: TGCGCCAGCAGTCCCGGGGGGGGATGGAGTGAGCAGTTCTTC. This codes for CASSPGGGWSEQFF.

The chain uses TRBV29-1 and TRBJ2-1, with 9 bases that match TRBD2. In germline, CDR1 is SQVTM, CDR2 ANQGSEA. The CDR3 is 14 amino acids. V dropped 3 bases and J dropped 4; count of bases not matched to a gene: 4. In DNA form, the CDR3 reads TGCAGCGTTGACCCTAGCGGGATATACAATGAGCAGTTCTTC. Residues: CSVDPSGIYNEQFF.

The CDR3 loop reads CASSVAGGKQETQYF. Written as DNA, the CDR3 is TGTGCCAGCAGCGTAGCGGGCGGGAAACAAGAGACCCAGTACTTC. The chain employs TRBV9 and TRBJ2-5; perhaps TRBD2 as D (6 bases). The V end lost 0 bases, the J end lost 2 bases, and 11 bases lay between the germline ends. From germline, CDR1 is SGDLS and CDR2 YYNGEE. The CDR3 is made up of 15 amino acids. Complete variable domain (other parts from reference TRBV9 and TRBJ2-5): DSGVTQTPKHLITATGQRVTLRCSPRSGDLSVYWYQQSLDQGLQFLIQYYNGEERAKGNILERFSAQQFPDLHSELNLSSLELGDSALYFCASSVAGGKQETQYFGPGTRLLVL.

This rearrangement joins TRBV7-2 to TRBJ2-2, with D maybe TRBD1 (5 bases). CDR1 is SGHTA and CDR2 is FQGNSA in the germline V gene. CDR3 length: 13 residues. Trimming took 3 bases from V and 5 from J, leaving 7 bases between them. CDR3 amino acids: CASSLRTTGELFF. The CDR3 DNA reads TGTGCCAGCAGCTTGAGGACAACCGGGGAGCTGTTTTTT.

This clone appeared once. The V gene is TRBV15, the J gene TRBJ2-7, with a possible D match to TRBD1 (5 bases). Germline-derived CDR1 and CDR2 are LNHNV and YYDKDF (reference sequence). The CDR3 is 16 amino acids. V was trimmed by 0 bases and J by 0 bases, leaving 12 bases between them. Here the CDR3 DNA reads TGTGCCACCAGCAGAGAGGGGCCCGTCCACTCCTACGAGCAGTACTTC. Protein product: CATSREGPVHSYEQYF.

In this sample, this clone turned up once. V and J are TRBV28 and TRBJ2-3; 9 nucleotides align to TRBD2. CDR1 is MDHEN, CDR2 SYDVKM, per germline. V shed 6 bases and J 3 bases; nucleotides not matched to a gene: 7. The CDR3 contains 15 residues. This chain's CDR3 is CASSPLSGSTDTQYF. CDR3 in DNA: TGTGCCAGCAGCCCCCTTAGCGGGAGTACAGATACGCAGTATTTT.

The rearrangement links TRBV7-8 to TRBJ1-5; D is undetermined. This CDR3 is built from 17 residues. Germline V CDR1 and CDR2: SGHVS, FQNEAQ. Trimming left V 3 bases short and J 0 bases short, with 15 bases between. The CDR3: CASSLLSAGYSNQPQHF. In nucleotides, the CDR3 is TGTGCCAGCAGCTTGTTATCAGCAGGCTATAGCAATCAGCCCCAGCATTTT.

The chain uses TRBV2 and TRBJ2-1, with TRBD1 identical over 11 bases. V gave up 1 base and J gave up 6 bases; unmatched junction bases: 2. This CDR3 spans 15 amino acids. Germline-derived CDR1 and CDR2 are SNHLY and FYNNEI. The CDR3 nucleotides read TGTGCCAGCAGTGAAGAGGGGACAGGGGGCAATGAGCAGTTCTTC. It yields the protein CASSEEGTGGNEQFF.

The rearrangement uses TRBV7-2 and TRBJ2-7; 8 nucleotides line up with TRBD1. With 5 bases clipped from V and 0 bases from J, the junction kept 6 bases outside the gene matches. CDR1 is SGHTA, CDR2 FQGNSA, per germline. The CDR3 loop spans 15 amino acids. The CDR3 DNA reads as TGTGCCAGCAGCCCCGACAGGGGACGCTCCTACGAGCAGTACTTC. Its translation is CASSPDRGRSYEQYF.

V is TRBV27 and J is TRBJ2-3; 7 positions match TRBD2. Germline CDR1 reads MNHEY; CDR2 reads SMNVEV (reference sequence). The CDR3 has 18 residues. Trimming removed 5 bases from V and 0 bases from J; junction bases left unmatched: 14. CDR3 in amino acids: CASSPLARLAASTDTQYF. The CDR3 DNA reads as TGTGCCAGCAGTCCCCTGGCCCGTCTAGCGGCAAGCACAGATACGCAGTATTTT.

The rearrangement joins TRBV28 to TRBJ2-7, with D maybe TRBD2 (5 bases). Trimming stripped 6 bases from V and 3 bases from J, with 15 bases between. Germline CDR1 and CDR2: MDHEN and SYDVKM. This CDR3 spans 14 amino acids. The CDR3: CASRGRGSHYEQYF. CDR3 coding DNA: TGTGCCAGCAGAGGCAGAGGGAGTCACTACGAGCAGTACTTC. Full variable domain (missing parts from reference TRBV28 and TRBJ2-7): DVKVTQSSRYLVKRTGEKVFLECVQDMDHENMFWYRQDPGLGLRLIYFSYDVKMKEKGDIPEGYSVSREKKERFSLILESASTNQTSMYLCASRGRGSHYEQYFGPGTRLTVT.

The CDR3 sequence: CASGRPKNIQYF. DNA for the CDR3: TGTGCCAGCGGCAGGCCCAAAAACATTCAGTACTTC. The rearrangement links TRBV6-5 to TRBJ2-4; D is unresolved. The CDR3 loop spans 12 amino acids. Germline-derived CDR1 and CDR2 are MNHEY and SVGAGI. V was pared by 8 bases and J by 2 bases, with 7 bases between.